The 9 T cell receptor beta chains given below trace back to one sample, sequenced in a study of blood T cell repertoires in COVID-19. Generated by immunoSEQ multiplex PCR, the TCRdb table keeps only in-frame clones and is missing some. The sample shows roughly 220,000 clones, about 88% of them seen only once. Sequences were obtained from peripheral blood. These receptors originate from a man aged 50 or older who had recovered from COVID-19.

V gene TRBV11-2 combines with J gene TRBJ2-5; no clear D gene. CDR1 and CDR2 from the germline V gene are SGHAT and FQNNGV. Trimming cost V 2 bases and J 7 bases, with 14 bases left between them. This CDR3 comprises 14 residues. CDR3 nucleotides: TGTGCCAGCAGCTTATCGGCTCTGCCGGGGACCCAGTACTTC. The encoded protein is CASSLSALPGTQYF.

The V and J genes are TRBV24-1 and TRBJ1-5; D call uncertain. V lost 3 bases and J lost 6, with 8 bases in between. The CDR3 length is 13 residues. Germline V CDR1 and CDR2: KGHDR, SFDVKD. The CDR3: CATSDPPGQPQHF. CDR3 in DNA: TGTGCCACCAGTGATCCCCCGGGTCAGCCCCAGCATTTT.

V and J are TRBV18 and TRBJ2-5, with D perhaps matching TRBD1 (5 bases). V lost 3 bases, J lost 2 bases, and 10 bases lay in between. CDR3 length: 14 amino acids. CDR1 is KGHSH and CDR2 is LQKENI in the germline V gene. CDR3 in amino acids: CASSPGNRQETQYF. For the CDR3, the DNA is TGTGCCAGCTCACCCGGTAACAGGCAAGAGACCCAGTACTTC. The whole variable domain, filled in from reference TRBV18 and TRBJ2-5, reads NAGVMQNPRHLVRRRGQEARLRCSPMKGHSHVYWYRQLPEEGLKFMVYLQKENIIDESGMPKERFSAEFPKEGPSILRIQQVVRGDSAAYFCASSPGNRQETQYFGPGTRLLVL.

This clone has only a few counts. The gene calls are TRBV18 and TRBJ2-7, with TRBD1 identical over 7 bases. Germline CDR1 reads KGHSH; CDR2 reads LQKENI. J was trimmed by 3 bases and V by 4 bases; bases with no gene match: 9. The CDR3 runs to 15 residues. CDR3 loop: CASSLSGTDLYEQYF. CDR3 nucleotide sequence: TGTGCCAGCTCACTCTCCGGGACAGACCTCTACGAGCAGTACTTC.

J is TRBJ1-2 and V is TRBV12-3 or TRBV12-4; D remains ambiguous. V dropped 3 bases and J dropped 2 bases, with 7 bases sitting between them. This CDR3 comprises 13 residues. CDR3 nucleotides: TGTGCCAGCAGTTTCAGCGTCAACTATGGCTACACCTTC. It translates to CASSFSVNYGYTF.

This chain links TRBV2 with TRBJ1-1; 9 bases fit TRBD1. Unmatched junction bases numbered 8, after V lost 8 bases and J lost 4 bases. Per germline, CDR1 SNHLY and CDR2 FYNNEI. CDR3 length: 14 amino acids. CDR3 coding DNA: TGTGCCAGCTACCGGGACAGGGCCCCCACTGAAGCTTTCTTT. Amino acid sequence: CASYRDRAPTEAFF.

The V call is TRBV18, the J call TRBJ2-6; 9 bases fit TRBD1. The germline CDR1 and CDR2 sequences are KGHSH and LQKENI. The V segment lost 3 bases and the J segment 4 bases; nucleotides outside the gene matches: 7. The CDR3 contains 17 residues. Written as DNA, the CDR3 is TGTGCCAGCTCACCCCCACAGGGGGCGCAAGGGGCCAACGTCCTGACTTTC. This encodes CASSPPQGAQGANVLTF.

The chain carries TRBV28 and TRBJ1-5; D remains ambiguous. Trimming pared 5 bases from V and 6 bases from J, leaving 14 bases between. The CDR3 consists of 14 residues. Germline values: CDR1 MDHEN, CDR2 SYDVKM. The CDR3 protein is CASSPLWSGQPQHF. The DNA for the CDR3 is TGTGCCAGCAGTCCCCTTTGGTCGGGTCAGCCCCAGCATTTT.

This clone was picked up one time. The chain combines TRBV6-5 with TRBJ2-1; perhaps TRBD2 as D (5 bases). Trimming removed 10 bases at V and 6 bases at J, with 19 bases between. The germline V gene encodes CDR1 MNHEY and CDR2 SVGAGI. The CDR3 runs 14 residues. CDR3 DNA sequence: TGTGCCACCCGATCACTAGTGCGGGTCAATGAGCAGTTCTTC. Translated: CATRSLVRVNEQFF.